Each of the 11 T cell receptor beta chains below was sequenced from the same sample in a study of radiotherapy plus CTLA-4 blockade in lung cancer. Clones were sequenced by immunoSEQ multiplex PCR, and TCRdb holds only the in-frame ones, with some missing. The sample consists of tens of thousands of clones, approximately 90% of them appearing once. The sample in question was peripheral blood, obtained from a patient treated with radiotherapy plus ipilimumab. These receptors came from a human donor with non-small cell lung cancer whose response to radiotherapy plus ipilimumab could not be evaluated.

The rearrangement joins TRBV9 to TRBJ2-1, with 7 positions matching TRBD2. This CDR3 is built from 18 residues. Looked up from germline, CDR1 is SGDLS and CDR2 is YYNGEE. Unmatched junction bases numbered 17, after V lost 3 bases and J lost 5 bases. The CDR3 loop is CASSAPPAGTWEDNEQFF. The CDR3 region has the DNA TGTGCCAGCAGCGCGCCCCCAGCGGGAACATGGGAAGACAATGAGCAGTTCTTC.

V gene TRBV7-9 combines with J gene TRBJ2-7, with TRBD1 matching 9 bases. Germline V gene lookup returns CDR1 SEHNR and CDR2 FQNEAQ (reference sequence). The CDR3 contains 16 residues. V gave up 5 bases and J gave up 4 bases; unmatched junction bases: 12. CDR3 loop: CASSHAPRQGDYEQYF. CDR3 bases: TGTGCCAGCAGCCATGCCCCCAGACAGGGGGATTACGAGCAGTACTTC.

The chain has TRBV5-4 and TRBJ1-2; the match to TRBD1 covers 7 bases. The CDR3 loop spans 15 amino acids. Germline values: CDR1 SGHNT, CDR2 YYREEE (reference sequence). After removal of 0 bases from V and 4 bases from J, the junction contained 6 bases not matched to a gene. The CDR3 region is CASSLAGGGFYGYTF. CDR3 sequence (DNA): TGTGCCAGCAGCTTGGCAGGGGGTGGGTTCTATGGCTACACCTTC.

The chain has TRBV2 and TRBJ1-1; D is possibly TRBD1 (6 bases). V gave up 6 bases and J gave up 10 bases, with 15 bases separating them. The CDR3 sequence is 12 residues long. CDR1 SNHLY and CDR2 FYNNEI come from the germline V gene. The CDR3 sequence: CASRLQGFGAFF. The CDR3 nucleotides are TGTGCCAGCAGATTGCAGGGGTTCGGAGCTTTCTTT.

The V gene is TRBV15, the J gene TRBJ2-3; D may be TRBD1 (7 bases). This CDR3 spans 15 amino acids. Germline V gene data show CDR1 as LNHNV and CDR2 as YYDKDF (reference sequence). V lost 5 bases and J lost 6, with 18 bases in between. The CDR3 region is CATSADRAGFDTQYF. As DNA, the CDR3 is TGTGCCACCAGCGCCGACAGGGCGGGGTTCGATACGCAGTATTTT. Full variable domain (outside the CDR3, taken from reference TRBV15 and TRBJ2-3): DAMVIQNPRYQVTQFGKPVTLSCSQTLNHNVMYWYQQKSSQAPKLLFHYYDKDFNNEADTPDNFQSRRPNTSFCFLDIRSPGLGDTAMYLCATSADRAGFDTQYFGPGTRLTVL.

J is TRBJ1-2 and V is TRBV18; maybe TRBD1 (5 bases). CDR3 length: 13 amino acids. V lost 6 bases to trimming and J lost 1 base, with 9 bases between them. Per the germline V gene, CDR1 is KGHSH and CDR2 is LQKENI. The CDR3 DNA reads as TGTGCCAGCTCTCCCAGGGATAACTATGGCTACACCTTC. Protein product: CASSPRDNYGYTF.

The CDR3 is CASSIWTSGGPGELFF. CDR3 coding DNA: TGCGCCAGCAGCATCTGGACTAGCGGGGGGCCCGGGGAGCTGTTTTTT. V gene TRBV5-1 combines with J gene TRBJ2-2; 14 bases match TRBD2. From germline, CDR1 is SGHRS and CDR2 YFSETQ. The V gene end was trimmed by 4 bases and the J gene end by 6 bases; junction bases not matched to a gene: 5. This CDR3 comprises 16 residues. Using reference TRBV5-1 and TRBJ2-2 for the parts outside the CDR3, the full variable domain is KAGVTQTPRYLIKTRGQQVTLSCSPISGHRSVSWYQQTPGQGLQFLFEYFSETQRNKGNFPGRFSGRQFSNSRSEMNVSTLELGDSALYLCASSIWTSGGPGELFFGEGSRLTVL.

This chain joins TRBV5-4 and TRBJ2-3; the D gene is possibly TRBD2 (7 bases). The CDR3 consists of 15 residues. V lost 0 bases and J lost 5, with 13 bases in between. CDR1 is SGHNT and CDR2 is YYREEE in the germline V gene (reference sequence). CDR3 protein: CASSLGLGGGDTQYF. The CDR3 nucleotides read TGTGCCAGCAGCTTGGGGTTAGGGGGGGGAGATACGCAGTATTTT.

This clone showed up just once. The V gene is TRBV19, the J gene TRBJ2-7; 12 bases line up with TRBD1. This CDR3 comprises 15 residues. Germline CDR1 reads LNHDA; CDR2 reads SQIVND (reference sequence). The V gene end was trimmed by 6 bases and the J gene end by 5 bases; junction bases not matched to a gene: 8. CDR3 coding DNA: TGTGCCAGTAGCCTCACCGGGACAGGGGGCCACGAGCAGTACTTC. Its protein product is CASSLTGTGGHEQYF.

The chain has TRBV5-1 and TRBJ1-2; perhaps TRBD1 as D (5 bases). This CDR3 has 16 amino acids. Germline assignment: CDR1 SGHRS and CDR2 YFSETQ. Between the trimmed V and J ends, which lost 4 bases and 2 bases, there was a span of 18 bases. CDR3 DNA: TGCGCCAGCAGCCCCACCTTGGGGACTTCGAACTATGGCTACACCTTC. Its translation is CASSPTLGTSNYGYTF. The full variable domain, rest sourced from reference TRBV5-1 and TRBJ1-2, is KAGVTQTPRYLIKTRGQQVTLSCSPISGHRSVSWYQQTPGQGLQFLFEYFSETQRNKGNFPGRFSGRQFSNSRSEMNVSTLELGDSALYLCASSPTLGTSNYGYTFGSGTRLTVV.

This clone was seen only once. The gene calls are TRBV9 and TRBJ2-2; no firm D call. V lost 3 bases and J lost 0, with 12 bases in between. Germline V gene lookup returns CDR1 SGDLS and CDR2 YYNGEE. The CDR3 extends over 16 amino acids. CDR3 DNA sequence: TGTGCCAGCAGCGCCACCCAATCAGCGAACACCGGGGAGCTGTTTTTT. It specifies CASSATQSANTGELFF.